This TCR beta chain was observed in a study of blood T cell repertoires in COVID-19. Study information: Samples representing acute and convalescent COVID-19 were sourced from the United States, Italy and Spain. Sources were T cells, B-cell-depleted T cells, or PBMCs; the material itself was cDNA or gDNA.

Repertoires were generated with immunoSEQ multiplex PCR, while TCRdb's copy carries only in-frame clones and drops some. The sample holds more than 95,000 clones, 85% seen once. Germline CDR1 reads MNHNY; CDR2 reads SVGAGI (reference sequence). The CDR3 runs 14 residues. The V and J ends lost 0 bases and 3 bases respectively, with 5 bases between them. The specimen sequenced was peripheral blood. The chain has TRBV6-6 and TRBJ2-2; D might be TRBD1 (5 bases). This TCR derives from a man older than 75 with active or convalescent COVID-19. CDR3 sequence reads: CASSYSTDTGELFF. CDR3 DNA sequence: TGTGCCAGCAGTTACTCGACAGACACCGGGGAGCTGTTTTTT.